These 9 T cell receptor beta chains share one sample of origin, sequenced in a study of T cell responses to AZD1222 COVID-19 vaccine. Profiled with immunoSEQ multiplex PCR; TCRdb holds only in-frame clones, not every one. Of 130,000 to 150,000 clones listed, about 93% are singletons. The sequencing here drew on peripheral blood, taken on day 0 of AZD1222 vaccination. These receptors came from an adult in good health.

V gene TRBV4-1 combines with J gene TRBJ1-5, with D perhaps TRBD1 (5 bases). Trimming removed 7 bases from V and 6 bases from J, with 16 bases in between. Germline CDR1 and CDR2: MGHRA and YSYEKL. The CDR3 loop spans 14 amino acids. The CDR3: CASNPTGGFQPQHF. The CDR3 nucleotides read TGCGCCAGCAACCCCACTGGGGGGTTTCAGCCCCAGCATTTT.

The CDR3 sequence: CASTPRVGTEAFF. DNA for the CDR3: TGTGCCAGCACCCCCCGGGTTGGCACTGAAGCTTTCTTT. V is TRBV27 and J is TRBJ1-1; no clear D gene. CDR1 is MNHEY and CDR2 is SMNVEV in the germline V gene (reference sequence). V lost 7 bases and J lost 4, with 13 bases in between. The CDR3 has 13 residues.

V is TRBV6-5 and J is TRBJ2-5; possible D gene TRBD1, 6 bases. CDR1 is MNHEY, CDR2 SVGAGI, per germline. The CDR3 contains 15 residues. Trimming pared 6 bases from V and 5 bases from J, leaving 19 bases between. CDR3 protein: CASSPGHNWRETQYF. Written as DNA, the CDR3 is TGTGCCAGCAGCCCGGGACACAACTGGAGGGAGACCCAGTACTTC.

The V and J genes are TRBV11-2 and TRBJ2-1; 14 positions match TRBD2. This CDR3 comprises 15 residues. Germline V gene sequence: CDR1 SGHAT, CDR2 FQNNGV. Trimming removed 5 bases from V and 4 bases from J; junction bases left unmatched: 1. The CDR3 here is CASSRTSGGYNEQFF. The CDR3 DNA is TGTGCCAGCAGCCGGACTAGCGGGGGGTACAATGAGCAGTTCTTC.

This sequence joins TRBV9 and TRBJ2-5, with a weak D call TRBD2 (6 bases). The CDR3 runs 14 residues. Looked up from germline, CDR1 is SGDLS and CDR2 is YYNGEE. V dropped 1 base and J dropped 3 bases, with 10 bases sitting between them. CDR3 in DNA: TGTGCCAGCAGCGTACGAGGAGGGGAAGAGACCCAGTACTTC. Translated: CASSVRGGEETQYF. Full variable domain (rest looked up from reference TRBV9 and TRBJ2-5): DSGVTQTPKHLITATGQRVTLRCSPRSGDLSVYWYQQSLDQGLQFLIQYYNGEERAKGNILERFSAQQFPDLHSELNLSSLELGDSALYFCASSVRGGEETQYFGPGTRLLVL.

The chain joins TRBV12-3 or TRBV12-4 to TRBJ1-3; TRBD1 is a possible D gene (6 bases). This CDR3 comprises 13 residues. V was trimmed by 5 bases and J by 6 bases, leaving 11 bases between them. CDR3 sequence (DNA): TGTGCCAGCAGTGGCCGGACAGTAAACACCATATATTTT. It is translated as CASSGRTVNTIYF.

J is TRBJ1-2 and V is TRBV4-1; a possible D gene is TRBD1 (5 bases). V dropped 6 bases and J dropped 4 bases, with 15 bases sitting between them. Looked up from germline, CDR1 is MGHRA and CDR2 is YSYEKL. CDR3 length equals 14 residues. The CDR3 is CASSDGRVGYGYTF. The CDR3 DNA reads as TGCGCCAGCAGTGATGGCAGGGTCGGCTATGGCTACACCTTC.

The genes are TRBV24-1 and TRBJ2-1, with D perhaps assigned TRBD1 or TRBD2 (7 bases each). The germline gives CDR1 KGHDR, CDR2 SFDVKD. Trimming pared 12 bases from V and 2 bases from J, leaving 13 bases between. CDR3 length: 13 residues. The CDR3 DNA reads as TGTGCCGTCCAGGGGGGGGCCTACAATGAGCAGTTCTTC. The encoded protein is CAVQGGAYNEQFF.

V usage is TRBV12-3 or TRBV12-4 and J usage is TRBJ1-1; tentative D call: TRBD1 (6 bases). V shed 5 bases and J shed 2 bases, with 9 bases lying between them. The CDR3 is 13 residues long. DNA for the CDR3: TGTGCCAGCAGTACAGGGTACAACACTGAAGCTTTCTTT. This encodes CASSTGYNTEAFF.